Listed below are T cell receptor beta chains from one sample, sequenced in a study of metastatic and nonmetastatic thyroid tumors. MiXCR reprocessed the PCR reads for TCRdb. Of 30,000 to 45,000 clones in the sample, under 30% were seen once. Material for sequencing was blood. The receptors derive from a male donor with papillary thyroid cancer or a benign thyroid nodule (not recorded which). Some clones in this sample may be carry-over from other donors' samples. Both conserved end residues are part of each CDR3. The D gene is left open where the match is weak. Size values are once, few and many counts, or a class for expanded clones, and some rows have none.

TRBJ1-2,.,TRBV19,.,TGTGCCAGTAGGGGGACGGAAACCGGCTACACCTTC,CASRGTETGYTF
TRBJ2-2,few,TRBV6-2/TRBV6-3,TRBD2,TGTGCCAGCACCTTTAGCGGGAGTACTGGGGAGCTGTTTTTT,CASTFSGSTGELFF
TRBJ1-1,few,TRBV28,.,TGTGCCAGCAGGCTGAATAGAGGCACTGAAGCTTTCTTT,CASRLNRGTEAFF
TRBJ2-7,.,TRBV5-1,TRBD1,TGCGCCAGCAGCTCAACAGGGGGCAGTTACGAGCAGTACTTC,CASSSTGGSYEQYF
TRBJ2-3,.,TRBV20-1,.,TGCAGTGCGAGCCGCCGGGATACGCAGTATTTT,CSASRRDTQYF
TRBJ1-2,.,TRBV4-1,.,TGCGCCAGCAGCCATGATACAGGGATGGATGGCTACACCTTC,CASSHDTGMDGYTF
TRBJ1-1,.,TRBV20-1,.,TGCAGTGCCCCTATGGGGGGGAACACTGAAGCTTTCTTT,CSAPMGGNTEAFF
TRBJ2-7,.,TRBV6-5,TRBD2,TGTGCCAGCAGTTTACTACCGGGAGGGACCTACGAGCAGTACTTC,CASSLLPGGTYEQYF
TRBJ1-4,many,TRBV5-5,.,TGTGCCAGCAGCTTGGTGAATGAAAGACTGTTTTTT,CASSLVNERLFF
TRBJ1-4,.,TRBV3-1,TRBD1,TGTGCCAGCAGCCAAGGAGACAGGGCAACTAATGAAAAACTGTTTTTT,CASSQGDRATNEKLFF
TRBJ2-7,few,TRBV15,TRBD1,TGTGCCACCAGCAGGGACTACGGGACAGGGCGGGAGCAGTACTTC,CATSRDYGTGREQYF
TRBJ2-2,.,TRBV11-2,.,TGTGCCAGCAGCTTCGCCAGCGTGAACACCGGGGAGCTGTTTTTT,CASSFASVNTGELFF
TRBJ2-7,.,TRBV11-2,TRBD1,TGTGCCAGCAGCCGCCTGGACAGGGGAGCCAGCGAGCAGTACTTC,CASSRLDRGASEQYF
TRBJ2-3,many,TRBV28,.,TGTGCCAGCAGTTTGGGCCCCCGGGATACGCAGTATTTT,CASSLGPRDTQYF
TRBJ2-1,.,TRBV5-1,TRBD1,TGCGCCAGCAGGCCGGGTTCAACGGGACAGGGGGTCAATGAGCAGTTCTTC,CASRPGSTGQGVNEQFF
TRBJ1-1,many,TRBV6-6,TRBD1,TGTGCCAGCAGTTACTCGGCAGGGGGCACTGAAGCTTTCTTT,CASSYSAGGTEAFF
TRBJ2-1,many,TRBV2,TRBD2,TGTGCCAGCAGTGAAGCTAGCGGGAGGTTAAATGAGCAGTTCTTC,CASSEASGRLNEQFF
TRBJ1-5,many,TRBV2,TRBD1,TGTGCCAGCAACCGGGACAGGGGAACCTTAACCAATCAGCCCCAGCATTTT,CASNRDRGTLTNQPQHF
TRBJ1-4,.,TRBV7-9,TRBD1,TGTGCCAGCAGCCCGGGACAGGGCCCTGAAAAACTGTTTTTT,CASSPGQGPEKLFF
TRBJ2-7,.,TRBV6-1,TRBD2,TGTGCCAGCAGCCCGTTCGCGGGAGCGCATTACGAGCAGTACTTC,CASSPFAGAHYEQYF
TRBJ1-2,.,TRBV13,.,TGTGCCAGCAGCTCCGACAGGACCTATGGCTACACCTTC,CASSSDRTYGYTF
TRBJ1-4,.,TRBV5-1,.,TGCGCCAGCGGTTCTGGGGGGCTAATTGAAAAACTGTTTTTT,CASGSGGLIEKLFF
TRBJ2-1,.,TRBV15,.,TGTGCCACCGGGGAACACTACAATGAGCAGTTCTTC,CATGEHYNEQFF